By share of the sample, the clone carrying this T cell receptor beta chain is medium-sized. Its antigen is currently unknown. These data come from a study of vaccination effects on CD4 cells after COVID-19. This table comes from immunoSEQ multiplex PCR, and its TCRdb copy is limited to in-frame clones, with some not included. In the table there are 30,000 or so clones, about two thirds of which are singletons. The V gene end was trimmed by 4 bases and the J gene end by 8 bases; junction bases not matched to a gene: 4. The CDR3 has 14 residues. In germline, CDR1 is SGHRS, CDR2 YFSETQ. Subsequent to approximately 11 days of culture, CD4+ T cells were isolated.

V usage is TRBV5-1 and J usage is TRBJ1-6; 9 positions match TRBD1. The sample in question was CD4+ T cells from PBMCs cultured without peptide, obtained before COVID-19 vaccination. The TCR was taken from a human donor who received a COVID-19 vaccine. The CDR3 loop is CASSEGQGYSPLHF. The CDR3 DNA reads as TGCGCCAGCAGCGAGGGACAGGGATATTCACCCCTCCACTTT.